The 15 T cell receptor beta chains listed next were all sequenced from one sample in a study of human T cells and chemical hapten exposure. TCRdb recomputed calls from the RACE reads with MiXCR, one row per CDR3 protein. The sample includes around 150,000 distinct CDR3 sequences, about 14% seen only once; the top ten take 1.7%. Time point described: patch test 1, 2 weeks after DPC sensitization. The treatment is: therapeutic diphenylcyclopropenone sensitization with weekly scalp DPC. Material: whole blood, obtained in connection with sensitization to the hapten diphenylcyclopropenone (DPC). Source of these receptors: a woman aged 25 to 39 with alopecia areata. Some clones in this sample may be carry-over from other donors' samples.

In this sample, this clonotype turned up many times. This rearrangement joins TRBV7-9 to TRBJ1-1; D gene uncertain. This CDR3 spans 12 amino acids. Trimming took off 3 bases at V and 2 bases at J, with 4 bases between the two ends. The germline CDR1 and CDR2 sequences are SEHNR and FQNEAQ (reference sequence). The CDR3 spells CASSFDNTEAFF. In nucleotides, the CDR3 is TGTGCCAGCAGCTTTGACAACACTGAAGCTTTCTTT.

The V and J genes are TRBV28 and TRBJ1-2, with 9 bases matching TRBD1. After removal of 4 bases from V and 1 base from J, the junction contained 7 bases not matched to a gene. Germline assignment: CDR1 MDHEN and CDR2 SYDVKM. The CDR3 length is 16 residues. The CDR3: CASSWRPGQGNYGYTF. CDR3 DNA: TGTGCCAGCAGTTGGCGTCCGGGACAGGGTAACTATGGCTACACCTTC.

This clonotype was seen a handful of times. The rearrangement uses TRBV11-2 and TRBJ2-7, with D tentatively TRBD1 (5 bases). Germline values: CDR1 SGHAT, CDR2 FQNNGV. The V end lost 0 bases, the J end lost 7 bases, and 7 bases lay between the germline ends. The CDR3 extends over 12 amino acids. CDR3 loop: CASSLDQGEQYF. The CDR3, as DNA: TGTGCCAGCAGCTTAGATCAGGGAGAGCAGTACTTC.

V and J are TRBV12-3 or TRBV12-4 and TRBJ2-2; tentative D call: TRBD1 (6 bases). The germline V and J ends were trimmed by 4 bases and 4 bases, with 16 bases remaining between them. This CDR3 has 16 residues. The CDR3 here is CASSWGHSSPTGELFF. The CDR3 DNA reads TGTGCCAGCAGTTGGGGACACTCTTCCCCCACCGGGGAGCTGTTTTTT.

This clonotype was seen repeatedly, ten times or more. The V gene is TRBV7-2, the J gene TRBJ1-1, with unresolved D. The CDR3 contains 13 residues. The V and J ends lost 3 bases and 0 bases respectively, with 5 bases between them. Looked up from germline, CDR1 is SGHTA and CDR2 is FQGNSA. The CDR3 is CASSLGMNTEAFF. CDR3 coding DNA: TGTGCCAGCAGCTTGGGGATGAACACTGAAGCTTTCTTT.

This clonotype occurred a few times. The J gene is TRBJ2-1, the V gene TRBV12-3 or TRBV12-4; 8 bases are shared with TRBD2. CDR3 length equals 15 residues. V shed 6 bases, J shed 2 bases, and the junction held 6 bases outside the gene matches. This chain's CDR3 is CASSRGGQPYNEQFF. The CDR3 nucleotides read TGTGCCAGCAGCCGCGGGGGGCAACCCTACAATGAGCAGTTCTTC.

The chain has TRBV7-6 and TRBJ1-2; TRBD1 matches at 7 bases. This CDR3 is 18 amino acids long. The germline V gene has CDR1 SGHVS and CDR2 FNYEAQ. J lost 4 bases, V lost 1 base, and 15 bases had no gene match. The CDR3 sequence: CASSLEGSLMTGFYGYTF. DNA for the CDR3: TGTGCCAGCAGCTTAGAGGGTAGTTTGATGACAGGGTTCTATGGCTACACCTTC.

In this sample, this clonotype turned up a few times. The chain has TRBV27 and TRBJ1-1; a possible D gene is TRBD1 (5 bases). The germline V and J ends were trimmed by 8 bases and 0 bases, with 16 bases remaining between them. CDR1 MNHEY and CDR2 SMNVEV come from the germline V gene (reference sequence). CDR3 length: 15 residues. In DNA form, the CDR3 reads TGTGCCAGCCAATTAAGAGGGGCCCTGAACACTGAAGCTTTCTTT. Amino acid sequence: CASQLRGALNTEAFF.

This clonotype was recorded a few times. The chain has TRBV10-3 and TRBJ2-7; 13 positions agree with TRBD2. With V trimmed by 3 bases and J by 4 bases, 3 bases remained unmatched. Germline CDR1 and CDR2: ENHRY and SYGVKD. This CDR3 has 15 residues. The CDR3 is CAISEGTSGTYEQYF. The CDR3 DNA sequence: TGTGCCATCAGTGAAGGGACTAGCGGGACTTACGAGCAGTACTTC.

This chain uses TRBV10-3 with TRBJ2-7; weak D call: TRBD1 (6 bases). The CDR3 contains 15 residues. With 3 bases removed from V and 0 bases from J, the gap between germline ends came to 12 bases. Germline V CDR1 and CDR2: ENHRY, SYGVKD. The chain's CDR3 is CAISDPRGSSYEQYF. For the CDR3, the DNA is TGTGCCATCAGTGACCCCAGGGGTAGCTCCTACGAGCAGTACTTC.

The V and J genes are TRBV28 and TRBJ2-2; D tentatively reads TRBD1 or TRBD2 (5 bases each). CDR3 length: 11 residues. Germline V gene data show CDR1 as MDHEN and CDR2 as SYDVKM. Trimming shortened V by 10 bases and J by 6 bases, and 9 bases separated the two germline ends. CDR3 region: CATEGPGELFF. The CDR3 DNA reads TGTGCCACCGAGGGGCCCGGGGAGCTGTTTTTT.

This clonotype was counted a few times. This sequence joins TRBV7-9 and TRBJ2-3; 7 bases line up with TRBD2. Germline V gives CDR1 SEHNR, CDR2 FQNEAQ (reference sequence). The CDR3 covers 15 residues. The J segment lost 0 bases and the V segment lost 5 bases, leaving 5 bases of the junction unmatched. CDR3 in amino acids: CASSPSGTSTDTQYF. In DNA form, the CDR3 reads TGTGCCAGCAGCCCTAGCGGAACTAGCACAGATACGCAGTATTTT.

The V and J genes are TRBV10-2 and TRBJ1-5, with D possibly TRBD1 on 5 matching bases. The CDR3 sequence is 14 residues long. In germline, CDR1 is WSHSY, CDR2 SAAADI. Deletions cut 3 bases from V and 5 bases from J, with 11 bases between. CDR3 sequence (DNA): TGCGCCAGCAGTGAAAGGACACTTTATCAGCCCCAGCATTTT. Translated: CASSERTLYQPQHF.

This clonotype showed up many times. The chain has TRBV6-2 or TRBV6-3 and TRBJ2-5; no definite D call. V shed 2 bases and J shed 5 bases, with 9 bases lying between them. Germline V gives CDR1 MNHEY, CDR2 SVGEGT. The CDR3 spans 13 residues. The CDR3 loop is CASSYAQRETQYF. The CDR3 DNA sequence: TGTGCCAGCAGTTACGCCCAACGGGAGACCCAGTACTTC.

This clonotype was counted once. The chain links TRBV28 to TRBJ1-5, with TRBD1 as a possible D gene (6 bases). Germline CDR1 is MDHEN and CDR2 is SYDVKM. The CDR3 totals 15 residues. Trimming took 3 bases from V and 3 from J, leaving 12 bases between them. The DNA of the CDR3 is TGTGCCAGCAGTTTGATCAGGGGCATCAATCAGCCCCAGCATTTT. Translated, it gives CASSLIRGINQPQHF.